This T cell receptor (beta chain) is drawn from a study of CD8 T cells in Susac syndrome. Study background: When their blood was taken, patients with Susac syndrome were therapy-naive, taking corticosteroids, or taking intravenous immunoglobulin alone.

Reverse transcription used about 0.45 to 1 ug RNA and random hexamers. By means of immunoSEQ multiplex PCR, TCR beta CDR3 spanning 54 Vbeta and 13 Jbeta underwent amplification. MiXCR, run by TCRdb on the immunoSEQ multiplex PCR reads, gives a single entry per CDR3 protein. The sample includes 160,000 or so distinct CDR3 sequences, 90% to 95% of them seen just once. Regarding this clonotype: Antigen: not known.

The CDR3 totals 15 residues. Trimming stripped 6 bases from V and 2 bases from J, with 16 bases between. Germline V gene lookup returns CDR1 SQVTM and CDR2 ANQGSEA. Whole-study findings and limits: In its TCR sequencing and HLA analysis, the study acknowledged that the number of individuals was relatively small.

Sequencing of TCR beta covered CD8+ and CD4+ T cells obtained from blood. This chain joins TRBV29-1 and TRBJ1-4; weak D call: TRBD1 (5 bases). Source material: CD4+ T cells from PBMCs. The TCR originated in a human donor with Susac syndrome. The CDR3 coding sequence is TGCAGCGTCCTCAGGGCCCTTGGTACTAATGAAAAACTGTTTTTT. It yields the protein CSVLRALGTNEKLFF.